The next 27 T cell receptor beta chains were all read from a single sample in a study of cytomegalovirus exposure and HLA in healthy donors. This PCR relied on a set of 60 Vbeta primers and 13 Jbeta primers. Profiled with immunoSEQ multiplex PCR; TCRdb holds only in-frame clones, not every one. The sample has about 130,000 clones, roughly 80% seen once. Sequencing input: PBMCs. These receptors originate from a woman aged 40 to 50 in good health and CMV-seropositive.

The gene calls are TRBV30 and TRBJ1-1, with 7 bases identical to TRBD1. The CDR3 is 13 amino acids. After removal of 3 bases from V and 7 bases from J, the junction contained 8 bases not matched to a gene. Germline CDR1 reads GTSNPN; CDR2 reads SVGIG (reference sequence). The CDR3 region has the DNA TGTGCCTGGAGGTTACAGGGGACCTTTGAAGCTTTCTTT. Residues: CAWRLQGTFEAFF. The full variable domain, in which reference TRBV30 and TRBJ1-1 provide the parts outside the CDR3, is SQTIHQWPATLVQPVGSPLSLECTVEGTSNPNLYWYRQAAGRGLQLLFYSVGIGQISSEVPQNLSASRPQDRQFILSSKKLLLSDSGFYLCAWRLQGTFEAFFGQGTRLTVV.

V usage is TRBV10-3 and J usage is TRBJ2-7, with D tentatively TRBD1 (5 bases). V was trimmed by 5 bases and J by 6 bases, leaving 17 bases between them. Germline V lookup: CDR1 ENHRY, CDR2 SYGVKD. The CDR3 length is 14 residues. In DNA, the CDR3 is TGTGCCATCAGTAGCACCTACCTTCAGGGCGAGCAGTACTTC. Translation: CAISSTYLQGEQYF.

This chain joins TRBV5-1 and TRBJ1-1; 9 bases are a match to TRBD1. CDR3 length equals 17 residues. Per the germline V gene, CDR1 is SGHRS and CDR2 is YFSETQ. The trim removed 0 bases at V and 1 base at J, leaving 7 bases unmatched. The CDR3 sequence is CASSLAGTGLGNTEAFF. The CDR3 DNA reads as TGCGCCAGCAGCTTGGCCGGGACAGGGTTGGGGAACACTGAAGCTTTCTTT.

The CDR3 sequence is CASSLTKGASYNSPLHF. CDR3 in DNA: TGTGCCAGCAGCTTAACTAAGGGGGCGTCCTATAATTCACCCCTCCACTTT. This sequence joins TRBV7-2 and TRBJ1-6; 7 bases align to TRBD1. Trimming at V came to 2 bases and at J to 1 base, leaving 5 bases not matched to a gene. This CDR3 has 17 amino acids. Germline V gene sequence: CDR1 SGHTA, CDR2 FQGNSA.

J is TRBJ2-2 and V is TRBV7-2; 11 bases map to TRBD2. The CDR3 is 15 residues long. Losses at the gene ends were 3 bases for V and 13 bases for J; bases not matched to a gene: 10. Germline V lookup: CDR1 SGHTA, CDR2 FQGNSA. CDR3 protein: CASSFQLLAGGGLFF. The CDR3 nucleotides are TGTGCCAGCAGCTTCCAACTTCTAGCGGGAGGAGGGCTGTTTTTT.

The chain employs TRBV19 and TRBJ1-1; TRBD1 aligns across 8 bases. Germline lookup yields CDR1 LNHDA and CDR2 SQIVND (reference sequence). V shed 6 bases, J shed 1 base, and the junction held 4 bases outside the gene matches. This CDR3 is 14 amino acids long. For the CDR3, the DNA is TGTGCCAGTAGGCGACAGGGGTGGAACACTGAAGCTTTCTTT. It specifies CASRRQGWNTEAFF. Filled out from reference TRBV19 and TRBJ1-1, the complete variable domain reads DGGITQSPKYLFRKEGQNVTLSCEQNLNHDAMYWYRQDPGQGLRLIYYSQIVNDFQKGDIAEGYSVSREKKESFPLTVTSAQKNPTAFYLCASRRQGWNTEAFFGQGTRLTVV.

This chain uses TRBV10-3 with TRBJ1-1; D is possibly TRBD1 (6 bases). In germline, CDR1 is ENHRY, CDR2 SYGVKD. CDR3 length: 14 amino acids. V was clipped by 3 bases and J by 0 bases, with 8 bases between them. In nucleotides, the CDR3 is TGTGCCATCAGTGATCAGGGGATGAACACTGAAGCTTTCTTT. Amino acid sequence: CAISDQGMNTEAFF.

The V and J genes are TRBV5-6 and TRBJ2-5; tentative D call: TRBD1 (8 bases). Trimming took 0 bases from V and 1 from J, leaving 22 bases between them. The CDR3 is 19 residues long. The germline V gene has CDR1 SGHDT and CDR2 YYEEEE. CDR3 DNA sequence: TGTGCCAGCAGCTTGGTAGTCGGGGGGCACAGGGGGAGCCAAGAGACCCAGTACTTC. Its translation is CASSLVVGGHRGSQETQYF.

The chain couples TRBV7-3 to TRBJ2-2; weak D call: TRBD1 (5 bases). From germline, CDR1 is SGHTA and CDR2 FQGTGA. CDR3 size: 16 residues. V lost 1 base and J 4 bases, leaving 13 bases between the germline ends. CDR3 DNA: TGTGCCAGCAGCTTAAGCGGCCACAGGAGCACCGGGGAGCTGTTTTTT. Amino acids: CASSLSGHRSTGELFF. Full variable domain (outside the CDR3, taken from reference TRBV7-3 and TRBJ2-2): GAGVSQTPSNKVTEKGKYVELRCDPISGHTALYWYRQSLGQGPEFLIYFQGTGAADDSGLPNDRFFAVRPEGSVSTLKIQRTERGDSAVYLCASSLSGHRSTGELFFGEGSRLTVL.

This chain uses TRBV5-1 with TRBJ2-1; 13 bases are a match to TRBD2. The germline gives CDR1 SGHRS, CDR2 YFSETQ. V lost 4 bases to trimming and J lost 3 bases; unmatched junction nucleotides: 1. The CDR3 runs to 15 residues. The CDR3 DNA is TGCGCCAGCAGCAGGACTAGCGGGGGCTACAATGAGCAGTTCTTC. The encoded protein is CASSRTSGGYNEQFF.

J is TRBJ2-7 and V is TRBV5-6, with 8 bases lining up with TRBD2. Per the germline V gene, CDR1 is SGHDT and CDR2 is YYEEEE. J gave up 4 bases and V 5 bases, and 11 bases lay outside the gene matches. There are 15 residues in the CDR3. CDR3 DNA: TGTGCCAGCAGTTTTAACGGGGGGGCCACGTACGAGCAGTACTTC. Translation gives CASSFNGGATYEQYF.

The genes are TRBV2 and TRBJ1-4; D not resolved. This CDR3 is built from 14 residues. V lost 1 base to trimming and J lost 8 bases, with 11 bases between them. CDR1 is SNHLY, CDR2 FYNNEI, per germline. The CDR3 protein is CASSEVISREKLFF. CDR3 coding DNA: TGTGCCAGCAGTGAAGTAATCTCTAGGGAAAAACTGTTTTTT.

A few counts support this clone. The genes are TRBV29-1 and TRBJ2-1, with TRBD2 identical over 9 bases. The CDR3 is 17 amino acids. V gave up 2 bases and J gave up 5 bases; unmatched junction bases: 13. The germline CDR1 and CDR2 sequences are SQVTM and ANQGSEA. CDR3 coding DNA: TGCAGCGTTGAATCGGGGCTAGCGGGGAGTGAGGACAATGAGCAGTTCTTC. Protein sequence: CSVESGLAGSEDNEQFF.

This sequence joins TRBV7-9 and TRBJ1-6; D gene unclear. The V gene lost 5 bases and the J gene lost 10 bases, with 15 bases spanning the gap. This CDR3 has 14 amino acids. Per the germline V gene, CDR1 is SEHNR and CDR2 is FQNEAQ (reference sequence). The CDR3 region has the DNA TGTGCCAGCAGCCTTCCGGGTAAGGAATCACCCCTCCACTTT. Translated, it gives CASSLPGKESPLHF.

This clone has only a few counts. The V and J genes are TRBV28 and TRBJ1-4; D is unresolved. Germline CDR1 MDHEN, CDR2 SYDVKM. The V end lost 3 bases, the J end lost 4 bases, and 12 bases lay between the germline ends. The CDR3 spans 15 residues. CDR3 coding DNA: TGTGCCAGCAGTTTGGGAGGACGGGGTAATGAAAAACTGTTTTTT. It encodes CASSLGGRGNEKLFF.

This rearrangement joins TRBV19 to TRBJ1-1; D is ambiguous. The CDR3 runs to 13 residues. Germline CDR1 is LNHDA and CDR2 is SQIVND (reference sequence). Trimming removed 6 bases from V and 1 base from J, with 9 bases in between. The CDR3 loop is CASSARGNTEAFF. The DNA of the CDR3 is TGTGCCAGTAGCGCGCGGGGGAACACTGAAGCTTTCTTT.

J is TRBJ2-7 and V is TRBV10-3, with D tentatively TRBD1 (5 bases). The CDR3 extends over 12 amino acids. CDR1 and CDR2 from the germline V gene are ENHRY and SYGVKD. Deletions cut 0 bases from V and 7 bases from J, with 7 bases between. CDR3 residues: CAISESGAEQYF. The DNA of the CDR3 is TGTGCCATCAGTGAGTCAGGGGCAGAGCAGTACTTC.

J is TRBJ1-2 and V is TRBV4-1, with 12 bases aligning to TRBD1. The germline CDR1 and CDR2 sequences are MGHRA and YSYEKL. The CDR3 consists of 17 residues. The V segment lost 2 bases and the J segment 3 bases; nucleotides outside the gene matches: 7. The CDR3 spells CASSQKGQGAIDYGYTF. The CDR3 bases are TGCGCCAGCAGCCAAAAGGGACAGGGGGCAATAGACTATGGCTACACCTTC.

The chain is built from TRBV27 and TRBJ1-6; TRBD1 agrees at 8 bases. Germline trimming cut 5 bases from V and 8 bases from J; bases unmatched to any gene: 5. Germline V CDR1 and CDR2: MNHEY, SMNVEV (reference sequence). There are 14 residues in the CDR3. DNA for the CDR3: TGTGCCAGCAGTCAGGGGGCAGGAGATTCACCCCTCCACTTT. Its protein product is CASSQGAGDSPLHF.

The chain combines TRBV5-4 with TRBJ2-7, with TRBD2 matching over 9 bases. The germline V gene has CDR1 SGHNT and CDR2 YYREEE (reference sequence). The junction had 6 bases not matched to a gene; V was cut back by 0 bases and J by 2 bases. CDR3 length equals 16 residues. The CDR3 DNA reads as TGTGCCAGCAGCTTGGGGGCGGCTAGCGGGGCCTACGAGCAGTACTTC. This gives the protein CASSLGAASGAYEQYF.

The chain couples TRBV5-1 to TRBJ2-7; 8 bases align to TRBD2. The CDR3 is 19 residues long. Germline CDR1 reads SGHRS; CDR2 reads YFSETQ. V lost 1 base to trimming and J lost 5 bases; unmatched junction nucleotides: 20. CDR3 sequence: CASSLRGPLPGAGANEQYF. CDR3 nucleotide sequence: TGCGCCAGCAGCTTGCGGGGGCCTCTACCGGGAGCGGGAGCGAACGAGCAGTACTTC.

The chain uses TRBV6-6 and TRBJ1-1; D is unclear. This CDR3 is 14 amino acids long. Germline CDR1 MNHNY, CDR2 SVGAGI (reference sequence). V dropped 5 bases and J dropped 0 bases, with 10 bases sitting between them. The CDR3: CASSEGGLNTEAFF. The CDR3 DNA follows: TGTGCCAGCAGTGAGGGAGGCCTGAACACTGAAGCTTTCTTT.

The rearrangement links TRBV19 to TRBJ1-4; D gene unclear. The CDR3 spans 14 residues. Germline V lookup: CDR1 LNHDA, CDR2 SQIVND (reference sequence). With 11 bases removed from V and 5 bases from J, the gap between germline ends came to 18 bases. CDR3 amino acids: CAALDSGSNEKLFF. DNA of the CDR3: TGTGCCGCACTAGATTCCGGATCGAATGAAAAACTGTTTTTT.

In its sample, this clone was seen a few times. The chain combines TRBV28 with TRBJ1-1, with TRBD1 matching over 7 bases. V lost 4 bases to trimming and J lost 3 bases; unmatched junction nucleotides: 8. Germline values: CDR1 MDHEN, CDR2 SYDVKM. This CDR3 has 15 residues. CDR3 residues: CASSSQTGMYTEAFF. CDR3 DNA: TGTGCCAGCAGTTCCCAGACAGGGATGTACACTGAAGCTTTCTTT.

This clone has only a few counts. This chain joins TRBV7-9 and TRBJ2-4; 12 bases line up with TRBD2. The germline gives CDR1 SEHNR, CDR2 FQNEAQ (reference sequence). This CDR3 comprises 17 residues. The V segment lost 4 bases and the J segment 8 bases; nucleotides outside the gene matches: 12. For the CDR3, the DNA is TGTGCCAGCAGCTCGTCTAGCGGGGGGGCCCTCGGTTACATTCAGTACTTC. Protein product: CASSSSSGGALGYIQYF. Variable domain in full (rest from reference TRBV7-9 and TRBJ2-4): DTGVSQNPRHKITKRGQNVTFRCDPISEHNRLYWYRQTLGQGPEFLTYFQNEAQLEKSRLLSDRFSAERPKGSFSTLEIQRTEQGDSAMYLCASSSSSGGALGYIQYFGAGTRLSVL.

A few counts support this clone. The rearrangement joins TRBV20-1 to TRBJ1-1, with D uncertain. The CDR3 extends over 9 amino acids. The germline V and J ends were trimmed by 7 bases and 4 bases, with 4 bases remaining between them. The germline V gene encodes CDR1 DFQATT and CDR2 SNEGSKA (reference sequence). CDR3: CSVGTEAFF. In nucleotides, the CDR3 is TGCAGTGTCGGCACTGAAGCTTTCTTT.

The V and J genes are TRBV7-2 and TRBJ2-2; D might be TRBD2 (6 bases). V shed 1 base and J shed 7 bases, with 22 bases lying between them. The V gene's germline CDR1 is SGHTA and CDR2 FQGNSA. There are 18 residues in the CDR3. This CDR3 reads CASSLGSPGLRFNGELFF. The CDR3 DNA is TGTGCCAGCAGCTTAGGCTCGCCGGGACTGAGGTTCAACGGGGAGCTGTTTTTT.